In this sample, the clone carrying this T cell receptor beta chain turned up many times. A single record per CDR3 protein comes from TCRdb applying MiXCR to the 5' RACE reads. The table records roughly 380,000 distinct CDR3 sequences, about 28% of them present only once. The sample comes from a study of identical twins' blood T cells. Trimming left V 4 bases short and J 6 bases short, with 3 bases between. Per the germline V gene, CDR1 is MNHNY and CDR2 is SVGAGI (reference sequence). The CDR3 totals 11 residues. The chain employs TRBV6-6 and TRBJ2-2, with D unresolved. Sequenced input: PBMCs. The sequence derives from a woman aged 18 to 55 in good health. CDR3 protein: CASSWSGELFF. CDR3 DNA sequence: TGTGCCAGCAGTTGGTCCGGGGAGCTGTTTTTT.